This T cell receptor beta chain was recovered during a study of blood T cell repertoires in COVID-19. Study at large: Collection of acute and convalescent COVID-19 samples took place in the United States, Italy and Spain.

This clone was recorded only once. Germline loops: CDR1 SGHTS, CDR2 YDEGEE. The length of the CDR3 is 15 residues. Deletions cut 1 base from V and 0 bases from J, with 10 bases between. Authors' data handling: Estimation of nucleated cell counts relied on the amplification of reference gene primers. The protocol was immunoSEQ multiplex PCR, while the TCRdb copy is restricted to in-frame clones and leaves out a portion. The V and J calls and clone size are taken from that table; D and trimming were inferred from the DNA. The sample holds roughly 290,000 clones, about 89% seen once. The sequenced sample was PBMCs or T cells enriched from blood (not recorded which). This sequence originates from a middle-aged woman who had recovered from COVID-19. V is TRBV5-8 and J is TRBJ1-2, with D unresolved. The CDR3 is CASSLLLITNYGYTF. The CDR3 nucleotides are TGTGCCAGCAGCTTGTTACTCATTACTAACTATGGCTACACCTTC.